The 16 T cell receptor beta chains below were found in one sample sequenced in a study of blood T cells in healthy people across ages. Through a sample-barcoded 5' primer and a J-beta primer mix, a second PCR was run for roughly 6 to 12 cycles. TCRdb reprocessed the 5' RACE reads via MiXCR and lists one record per CDR3 protein. The sample shows about 720,000 distinct CDR3 sequences, 22% of them seen only once. The sequencing input was blood. Source of these receptors: an older man in good health.

This rearrangement joins TRBV7-2 to TRBJ2-2, with TRBD1 matching 7 bases. The ends lost 1 base at V and 1 base at J; junction bases unmatched: 3. Germline CDR1 SGHTA, CDR2 FQGNSA. This CDR3 comprises 16 residues. The CDR3 is CASSLVGTVNTGELFF. The CDR3 DNA follows: TGTGCCAGCAGCTTAGTCGGGACAGTGAACACCGGGGAGCTGTTTTTT.

This chain connects TRBV28 to TRBJ2-1; TRBD2 aligns across 7 bases. Losses at the gene ends were 1 base for V and 9 bases for J; bases not matched to a gene: 6. Germline V gene data show CDR1 as MDHEN and CDR2 as SYDVKM. The CDR3 sequence is 14 residues long. The CDR3 here is CASSLFGGGIEQFF. CDR3 coding DNA: TGTGCCAGCAGTTTATTTGGCGGGGGTATTGAGCAGTTCTTC.

This clonotype was detected ten times or more. One base away lies a much larger clone, so this may be a sequencing read error. The V gene is TRBV7-6, the J gene TRBJ2-5, with D hard to call. This CDR3 region has 11 residues. Germline V gene sequence: CDR1 SGHVS, CDR2 FNYEAQ. Between the trimmed V and J ends, which lost 5 bases and 4 bases, there was a span of 5 bases. CDR3 region: CASSARETQYF. The CDR3 DNA reads TGTGCCAGCAGCGCACGAGAGACCCAGTACTTC. The entire variable domain, with the rest obtained from reference TRBV7-6 and TRBJ2-5, is as follows: GAGVSQSPRYKVTKRGQDVALRCDPISGHVSLYWYRQALGQGPEFLTYFNYEAQQDKSGLPNDRFSAERPEGSISTLTIQRTEQRDSAMYRCASSARETQYFGPGTRLLVL.

This clonotype has more than one count but fewer than ten. The rearrangement links TRBV5-6 to TRBJ1-1; D gene unclear. Germline V gene lookup returns CDR1 SGHDT and CDR2 YYEEEE. V lost 1 base to trimming and J lost 0 bases, with 10 bases between them. The CDR3 contains 15 residues. The CDR3 DNA is TGTGCCAGCAGCTTGCCGTCAGCCCTGAACACTGAAGCTTTCTTT. Its protein product is CASSLPSALNTEAFF.

Only a few counts were recorded for this clonotype. The chain carries TRBV3-1 and TRBJ2-1; D perhaps matches TRBD2 (5 bases). Trimming shortened V by 0 bases and J by 2 bases, and 5 bases separated the two germline ends. The germline V gene encodes CDR1 LGHDT and CDR2 YNNKEL (reference sequence). CDR3 length: 14 amino acids. The CDR3 DNA reads as TGTGCCAGCAGCCAAGAGGGAGCCTACAATGAGCAGTTCTTC. Translated, it gives CASSQEGAYNEQFF.

This sequence joins TRBV6-5 and TRBJ2-5; 8 bases map to TRBD2. J was trimmed by 2 bases and V by 4 bases; bases with no gene match: 15. The CDR3 length is 18 residues. CDR1 and CDR2 from the germline V gene are MNHEY and SVGAGI. The CDR3 is CASSSNHPPSGGQETQYF. As DNA, the CDR3 is TGTGCCAGCAGTTCGAACCACCCGCCTTCGGGGGGGCAAGAGACCCAGTACTTC.

This clonotype came up a few times. The gene calls are TRBV5-1 and TRBJ2-1; possibly TRBD1 for D (7 bases). CDR3 length: 16 amino acids. V was shortened by 3 bases and J by 1 base, with 14 bases between the two germline ends. Per germline, CDR1 SGHRS and CDR2 YFSETQ. In DNA, the CDR3 is TGCGCCAGCAGCTCAACGACAGGGAGGTCCTACAATGAGCAGTTCTTC. This translates into CASSSTTGRSYNEQFF.

Worth noting for this clonotype: Germline and junction disagree at one end, which may indicate a read error. The genes are TRBV28 and TRBJ2-4, with a weak D call TRBD1 (5 bases). Germline V gene data show CDR1 as MDHEN and CDR2 as SYDVKM. The CDR3 runs to 16 residues. The CDR3 here is CAGSPPQGLAKNIQYF. CDR3 nucleotide sequence: TGTGCCGGCAGTCCCCCGCAGGGTCTGGCCAAAAACATTCAGTACTTC.

The chain recombines TRBV21-1 with TRBJ1-5; the table's D call, TRBD1, was not checked against the DNA. TRBV21-1 is deemed a pseudogene. This CDR3 has 17 amino acids. The CDR3 is CASSKARGTDSNQPQHF. CDR3 bases: TGTGCCAGCAGCAAAGCCAGGGGGACAGATAGCAATCAGCCCCAGCATTTT.

This clonotype was found a few times. V is TRBV4-3 and J is TRBJ1-2; 7 bases map to TRBD1. The V segment lost 1 base and the J segment 4 bases; nucleotides outside the gene matches: 12. Germline V lookup: CDR1 LGHNA, CDR2 YSLEER. The CDR3 is made up of 17 amino acids. This chain's CDR3 is CASSQVIEQGLRYGYTF. The CDR3, as DNA: TGCGCCAGCAGCCAAGTGATTGAACAGGGGTTGCGCTATGGCTACACCTTC.

The chain couples TRBV28 to TRBJ2-5, with D possibly matching TRBD2 (7 bases). The CDR3 loop spans 14 amino acids. CDR1 is MDHEN and CDR2 is SYDVKM in the germline V gene. The V gene lost 5 bases and the J gene lost 4 bases, with 14 bases spanning the gap. CDR3 DNA sequence: TGTGCCAGCAGTCACGGGGGGCAGACAGAGACCCAGTACTTC. Translation gives CASSHGGQTETQYF.

The chain combines TRBV7-2 with TRBJ2-1; 11 nucleotides align to TRBD2. The CDR3 length is 19 residues. Unmatched junction bases numbered 12, after V lost 0 bases and J lost 5 bases. Per germline, CDR1 SGHTA and CDR2 FQGNSA. The CDR3 reads CASSLALSATSGIHNEQFF. The DNA of the CDR3 is TGTGCCAGCAGCTTAGCGTTGTCGGCGACTAGCGGGATCCACAATGAGCAGTTCTTC.

A few counts support this clonotype. The V and J genes are TRBV5-5 and TRBJ2-5; 8 positions agree with TRBD1. Germline values: CDR1 SGHKS, CDR2 YYEKEE (reference sequence). The CDR3 has 15 amino acids. Trimming removed 2 bases from V and 5 bases from J; junction bases left unmatched: 8. CDR3 protein: CASSLGTGDMETQYF. The CDR3 bases are TGTGCCAGCAGCTTAGGGACAGGCGATATGGAGACCCAGTACTTC.

The chain is built from TRBV12-3 or TRBV12-4 and TRBJ2-1, with a weak D call TRBD1 (6 bases). TRBJ2-5 explains the end of the DNA better; the J call may be wrong. The CDR3 totals 14 residues. CDR3 protein: CASTTTGPGKTQYF. In DNA form, the CDR3 reads TGTGCCAGCACAACGACAGGCCCGGGGAAGACCCAGTACTTC.

This clonotype was seen repeatedly, ten times or more. The chain has TRBV28 and TRBJ2-1, with D perhaps TRBD1 (6 bases). Trimming cost V 5 bases and J 7 bases, with 21 bases left between them. There are 16 residues in the CDR3. Germline V gene data show CDR1 as MDHEN and CDR2 as SYDVKM. CDR3: CASSPVRGSGLNEQFF. CDR3 DNA: TGTGCCAGCAGTCCCGTAAGGGGGTCGGGATTAAATGAGCAGTTCTTC.

The chain uses TRBV29-1 and TRBJ2-1; possibly TRBD2 for D (5 bases). CDR1 is SQVTM and CDR2 is ANQGSEA in the germline V gene. The CDR3 totals 15 residues. V was shortened by 5 bases and J by 0 bases, with 14 bases between the two germline ends. The CDR3 DNA reads as TGCAGCGTTTCAAGGGCGGGTTTCTCCTACAATGAGCAGTTCTTC. Protein sequence: CSVSRAGFSYNEQFF.